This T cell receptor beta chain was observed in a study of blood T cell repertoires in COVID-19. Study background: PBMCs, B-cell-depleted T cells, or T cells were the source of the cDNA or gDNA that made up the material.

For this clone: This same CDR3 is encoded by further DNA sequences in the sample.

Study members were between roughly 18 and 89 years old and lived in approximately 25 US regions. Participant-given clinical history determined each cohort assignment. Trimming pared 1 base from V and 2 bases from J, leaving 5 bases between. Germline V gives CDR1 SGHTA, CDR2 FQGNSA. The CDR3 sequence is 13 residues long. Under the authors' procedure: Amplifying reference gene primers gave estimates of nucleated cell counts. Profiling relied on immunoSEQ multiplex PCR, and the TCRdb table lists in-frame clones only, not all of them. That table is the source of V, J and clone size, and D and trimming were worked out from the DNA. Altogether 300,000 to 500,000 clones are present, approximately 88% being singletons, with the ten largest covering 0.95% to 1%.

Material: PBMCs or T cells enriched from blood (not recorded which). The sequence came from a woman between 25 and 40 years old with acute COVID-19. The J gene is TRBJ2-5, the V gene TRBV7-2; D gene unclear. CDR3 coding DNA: TGTGCCAGCAGCTTAGTGAGACAAGAGACCCAGTACTTC. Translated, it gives CASSLVRQETQYF.